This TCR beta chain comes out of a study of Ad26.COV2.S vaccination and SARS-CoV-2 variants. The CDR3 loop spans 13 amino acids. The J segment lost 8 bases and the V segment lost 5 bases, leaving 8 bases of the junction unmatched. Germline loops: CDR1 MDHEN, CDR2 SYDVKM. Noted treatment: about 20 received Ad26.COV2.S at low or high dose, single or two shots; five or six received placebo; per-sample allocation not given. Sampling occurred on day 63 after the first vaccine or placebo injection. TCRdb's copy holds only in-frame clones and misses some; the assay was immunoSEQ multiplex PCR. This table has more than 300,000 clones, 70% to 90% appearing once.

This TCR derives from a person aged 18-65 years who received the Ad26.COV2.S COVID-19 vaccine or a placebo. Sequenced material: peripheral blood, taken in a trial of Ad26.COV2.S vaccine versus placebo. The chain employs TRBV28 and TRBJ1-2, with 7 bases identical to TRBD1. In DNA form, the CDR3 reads TGTGCCAGCAGTAAAGGGGGCTTTGCGGGCTACACCTTC. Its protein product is CASSKGGFAGYTF.